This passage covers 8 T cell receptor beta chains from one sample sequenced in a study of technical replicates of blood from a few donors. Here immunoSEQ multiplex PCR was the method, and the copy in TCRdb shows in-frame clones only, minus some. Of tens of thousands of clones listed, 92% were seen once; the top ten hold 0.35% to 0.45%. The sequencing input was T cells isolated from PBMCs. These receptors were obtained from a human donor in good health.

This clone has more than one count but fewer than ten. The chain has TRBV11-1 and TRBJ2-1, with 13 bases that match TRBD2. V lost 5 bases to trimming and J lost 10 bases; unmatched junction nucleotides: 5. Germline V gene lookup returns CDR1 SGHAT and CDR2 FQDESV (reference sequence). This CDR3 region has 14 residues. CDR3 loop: CASSRTSGRGEQFF. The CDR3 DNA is TGTGCCAGCAGCCGGACTAGCGGGAGAGGCGAGCAGTTCTTC.

Here the CDR3 reads CASSSSTEAFF. In DNA, the CDR3 is TGTGCCAGCAGCTCTTCCACTGAAGCTTTCTTT. The chain has TRBV25-1 and TRBJ1-1, with no clear D. The CDR3 has 11 amino acids. V lost 6 bases to trimming and J lost 4 bases, with 6 bases between them. The germline gives CDR1 MGHDK, CDR2 SYGVNS.

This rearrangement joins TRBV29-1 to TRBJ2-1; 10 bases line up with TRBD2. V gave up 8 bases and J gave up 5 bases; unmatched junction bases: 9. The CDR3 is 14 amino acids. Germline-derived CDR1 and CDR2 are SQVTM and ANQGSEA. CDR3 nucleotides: TGCAGCTCCAATAGCGGGAGGATAAACAATGAGCAGTTCTTC. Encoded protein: CSSNSGRINNEQFF.

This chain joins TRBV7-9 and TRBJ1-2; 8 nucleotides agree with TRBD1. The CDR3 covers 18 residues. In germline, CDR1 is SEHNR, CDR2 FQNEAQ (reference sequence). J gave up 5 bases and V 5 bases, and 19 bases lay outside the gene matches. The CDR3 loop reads CASSPPWTGIGGGYGYTF. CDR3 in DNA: TGTGCCAGCAGCCCACCCTGGACAGGGATAGGTGGGGGATATGGCTACACCTTC.

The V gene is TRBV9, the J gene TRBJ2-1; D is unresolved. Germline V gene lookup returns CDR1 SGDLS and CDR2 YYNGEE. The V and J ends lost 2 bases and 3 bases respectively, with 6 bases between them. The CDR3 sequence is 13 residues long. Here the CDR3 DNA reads TGTGCCAGCAGCGTGGTCGGCTACAATGAGCAGTTCTTC. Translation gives CASSVVGYNEQFF. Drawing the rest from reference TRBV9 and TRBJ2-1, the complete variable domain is DSGVTQTPKHLITATGQRVTLRCSPRSGDLSVYWYQQSLDQGLQFLIQYYNGEERAKGNILERFSAQQFPDLHSELNLSSLELGDSALYFCASSVVGYNEQFFGPGTRLTVL.

CDR3 region: CASSIEGRGGTDTQYF. The CDR3 nucleotides are TGTGCCAGTAGTATAGAGGGCAGGGGGGGCACAGATACGCAGTATTTT. The rearrangement joins TRBV19 to TRBJ2-3, with D perhaps TRBD1 (7 bases). Germline-derived CDR1 and CDR2 are LNHDA and SQIVND (reference sequence). This CDR3 comprises 16 residues. V shed 0 bases and J shed 1 base, with 11 bases lying between them. Based on the CDR3 plus reference TRBV19 and TRBJ2-3, the full variable domain is DGGITQSPKYLFRKEGQNVTLSCEQNLNHDAMYWYRQDPGQGLRLIYYSQIVNDFQKGDIAEGYSVSREKKESFPLTVTSAQKNPTAFYLCASSIEGRGGTDTQYFGPGTRLTVL.

CDR3 loop: CASSGGGPRTYEQYF. CDR3 bases: TGTGCCAGCAGTGGGGGGGGCCCGAGAACCTACGAGCAGTACTTC. J is TRBJ2-7 and V is TRBV7-9, with D perhaps TRBD2 (7 bases). The CDR3 runs 15 residues. Looked up from germline, CDR1 is SEHNR and CDR2 is FQNEAQ (reference sequence). Trimming stripped 6 bases from V and 2 bases from J, with 17 bases between. The full variable domain, in which reference TRBV7-9 and TRBJ2-7 provide the parts outside the CDR3, is DTGVSQNPRHKITKRGQNVTFRCDPISEHNRLYWYRQTLGQGPEFLTYFQNEAQLEKSRLLSDRFSAERPKGSFSTLEIQRTEQGDSAMYLCASSGGGPRTYEQYFGPGTRLTVT.

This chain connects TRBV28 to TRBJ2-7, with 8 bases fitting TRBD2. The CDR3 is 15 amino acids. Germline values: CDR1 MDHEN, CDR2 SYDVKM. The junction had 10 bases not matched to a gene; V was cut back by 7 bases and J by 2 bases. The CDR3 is CASNPSGTRAYEQYF. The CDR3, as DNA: TGTGCCAGCAACCCCTCCGGGACTAGGGCCTACGAGCAGTACTTC. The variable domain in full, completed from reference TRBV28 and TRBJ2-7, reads DVKVTQSSRYLVKRTGEKVFLECVQDMDHENMFWYRQDPGLGLRLIYFSYDVKMKEKGDIPEGYSVSREKKERFSLILESASTNQTSMYLCASNPSGTRAYEQYFGPGTRLTVT.